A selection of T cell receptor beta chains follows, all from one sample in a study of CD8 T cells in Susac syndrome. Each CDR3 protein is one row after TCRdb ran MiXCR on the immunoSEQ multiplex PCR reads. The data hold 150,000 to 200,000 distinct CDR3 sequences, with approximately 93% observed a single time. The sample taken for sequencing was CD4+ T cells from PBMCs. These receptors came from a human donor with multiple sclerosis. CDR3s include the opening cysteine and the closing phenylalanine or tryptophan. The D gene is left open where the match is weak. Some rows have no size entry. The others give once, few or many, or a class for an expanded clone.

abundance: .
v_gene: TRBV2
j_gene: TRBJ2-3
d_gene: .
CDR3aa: CASSDSADTQYF
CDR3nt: TGTGCCAGCTCCGATAGCGCGGATACGCAGTATTTT

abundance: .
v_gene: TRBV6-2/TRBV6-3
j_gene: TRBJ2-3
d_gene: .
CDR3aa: CASVPHGSDTQYF
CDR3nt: TGTGCCAGCGTCCCACACGGGTCAGATACGCAGTATTTT

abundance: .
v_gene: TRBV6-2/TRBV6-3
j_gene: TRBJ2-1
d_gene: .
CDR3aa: CASSYSPSGSSYNEQFF
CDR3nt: TGTGCCAGCAGTTACTCCCCTTCGGGGAGCTCCTACAATGAGCAGTTCTTC

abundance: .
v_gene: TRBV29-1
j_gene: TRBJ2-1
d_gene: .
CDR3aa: CSVVRGDDEQFF
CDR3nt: TGCAGCGTTGTGCGCGGGGATGATGAGCAGTTCTTC

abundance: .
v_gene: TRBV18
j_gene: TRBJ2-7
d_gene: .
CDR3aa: CASSLRDSGGEQYF
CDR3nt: TGTGCCAGCTCACTCAGGGACTCCGGAGGCGAGCAGTACTTC

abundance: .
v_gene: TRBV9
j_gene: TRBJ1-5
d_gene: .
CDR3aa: CASSVGSNQPQHF
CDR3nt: TGTGCCAGCAGCGTAGGTAGCAATCAGCCCCAGCATTTT

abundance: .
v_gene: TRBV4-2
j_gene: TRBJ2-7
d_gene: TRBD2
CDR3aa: CASSLGHPSGIHEQYF
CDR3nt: TGTGCCAGCAGCCTCGGTCATCCTAGCGGGATCCACGAGCAGTACTTC

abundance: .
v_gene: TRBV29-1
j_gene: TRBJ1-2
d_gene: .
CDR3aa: CSVVGRFNYGYTF
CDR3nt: TGCAGCGTTGTTGGACGCTTTAACTATGGCTACACCTTC

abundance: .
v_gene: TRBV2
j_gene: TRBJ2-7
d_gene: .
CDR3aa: CATQGVGSYEQYF
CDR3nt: TGTGCCACGCAAGGTGTAGGATCCTACGAGCAGTACTTC

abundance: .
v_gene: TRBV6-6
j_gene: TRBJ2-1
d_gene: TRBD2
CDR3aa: CASSYSDSAGADEQFF
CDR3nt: TGTGCCAGCAGTTACTCGGATTCAGCGGGAGCTGATGAGCAGTTCTTC

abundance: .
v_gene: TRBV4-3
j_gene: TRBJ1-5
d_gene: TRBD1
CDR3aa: CASSLRPPGQGNQPQHF
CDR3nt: TGCGCCAGCAGCCTCCGCCCCCCGGGACAGGGCAATCAGCCCCAGCATTTT

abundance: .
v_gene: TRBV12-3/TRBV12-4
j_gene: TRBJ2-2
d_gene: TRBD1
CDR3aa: CASSPYDRAGTGELFF
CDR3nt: TGTGCCAGCAGTCCCTACGACAGGGCCGGCACCGGGGAGCTGTTTTTT

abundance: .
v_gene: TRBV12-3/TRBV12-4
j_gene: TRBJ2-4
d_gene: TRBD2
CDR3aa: CASSFGTRGNIQYF
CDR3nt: TGTGCCAGCAGTTTCGGGACTAGGGGGAACATTCAGTACTTC

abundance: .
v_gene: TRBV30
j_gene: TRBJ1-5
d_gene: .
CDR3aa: CAWRDWGGGTQHF
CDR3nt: TGTGCCTGGAGGGACTGGGGTGGGGGGACCCAGCATTTT

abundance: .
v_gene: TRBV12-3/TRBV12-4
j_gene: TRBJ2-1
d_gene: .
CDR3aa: CASRQADNEQFF
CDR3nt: TGTGCCAGCCGACAAGCCGACAATGAGCAGTTCTTC

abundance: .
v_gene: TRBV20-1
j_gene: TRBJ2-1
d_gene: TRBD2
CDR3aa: CSATGTSGSRYEQFF
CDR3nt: TGCAGTGCCACTGGGACTAGCGGGAGTAGGTATGAGCAGTTCTTC

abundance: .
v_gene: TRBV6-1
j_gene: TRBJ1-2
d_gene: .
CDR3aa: CASRKGANYGYTF
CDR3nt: TGTGCCAGCAGGAAGGGGGCTAACTATGGCTACACCTTC

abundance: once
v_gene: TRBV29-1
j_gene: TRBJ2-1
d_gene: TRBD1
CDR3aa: CSTRTGGRNEQFF
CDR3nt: TGCAGCACCCGGACAGGGGGCCGCAATGAGCAGTTCTTC

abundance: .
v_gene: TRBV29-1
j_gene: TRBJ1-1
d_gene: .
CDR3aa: CSVRVGGEGGTEAFF
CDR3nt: TGCAGCGTTCGGGTGGGAGGCGAGGGAGGCACTGAAGCTTTCTTT

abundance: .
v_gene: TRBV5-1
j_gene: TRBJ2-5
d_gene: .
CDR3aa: CASSLLSYQETQYF
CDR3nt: TGCGCCAGCAGCTTACTCTCGTACCAAGAGACCCAGTACTTC

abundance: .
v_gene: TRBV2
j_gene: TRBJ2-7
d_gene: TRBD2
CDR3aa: CASSGLADGEQYF
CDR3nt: TGTGCCAGCAGCGGACTAGCGGACGGCGAGCAGTACTTC

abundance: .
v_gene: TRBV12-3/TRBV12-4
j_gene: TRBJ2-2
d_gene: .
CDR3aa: CASSFVPVANTGELFF
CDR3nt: TGTGCCAGCAGTTTTGTACCAGTCGCGAACACCGGGGAGCTGTTTTTT

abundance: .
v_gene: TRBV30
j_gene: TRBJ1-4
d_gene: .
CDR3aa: CAWSDFPQGRKLFF
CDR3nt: TGTGCCTGGAGCGATTTCCCACAGGGAAGAAAACTGTTTTTT

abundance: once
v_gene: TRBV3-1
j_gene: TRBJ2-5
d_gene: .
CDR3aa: CASSSGSAVGQETQYF
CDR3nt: TGTGCCAGCAGCTCAGGGAGCGCGGTGGGACAAGAGACCCAGTACTTC

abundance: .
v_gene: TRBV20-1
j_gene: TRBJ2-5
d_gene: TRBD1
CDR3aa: CSAHGRTGKLQETQYF
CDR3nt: TGCAGTGCTCACGGCCGGACAGGGAAGCTCCAAGAGACCCAGTACTTC

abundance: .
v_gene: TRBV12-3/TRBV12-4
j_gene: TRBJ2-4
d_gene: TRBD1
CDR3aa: CASSLGQKNIQYF
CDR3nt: TGTGCCAGCAGTTTGGGACAGAAAAACATTCAGTACTTC

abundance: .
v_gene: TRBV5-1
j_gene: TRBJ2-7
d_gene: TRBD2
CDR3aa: CASSLGNSGSYEQYF
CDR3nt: TGCGCCAGCAGCTTGGGGAATAGCGGGAGTTACGAGCAGTACTTC

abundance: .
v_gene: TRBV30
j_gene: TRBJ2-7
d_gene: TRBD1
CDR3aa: CAWRPTGSYEQYF
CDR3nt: TGTGCCTGGAGGCCGACAGGGTCCTACGAGCAGTACTTC